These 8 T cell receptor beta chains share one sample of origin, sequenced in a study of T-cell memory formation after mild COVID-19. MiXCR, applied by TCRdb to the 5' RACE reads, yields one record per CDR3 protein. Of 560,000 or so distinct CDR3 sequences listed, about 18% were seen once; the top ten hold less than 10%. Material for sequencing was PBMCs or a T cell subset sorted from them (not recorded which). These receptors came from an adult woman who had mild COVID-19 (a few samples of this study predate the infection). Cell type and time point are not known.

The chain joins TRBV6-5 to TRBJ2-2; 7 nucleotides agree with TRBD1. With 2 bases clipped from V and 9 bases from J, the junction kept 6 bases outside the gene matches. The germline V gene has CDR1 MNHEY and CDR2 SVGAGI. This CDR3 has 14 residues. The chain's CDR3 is CASSYRPDRRELFF. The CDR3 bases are TGTGCCAGCAGTTACCGCCCGGACAGGCGGGAGCTGTTTTTT.

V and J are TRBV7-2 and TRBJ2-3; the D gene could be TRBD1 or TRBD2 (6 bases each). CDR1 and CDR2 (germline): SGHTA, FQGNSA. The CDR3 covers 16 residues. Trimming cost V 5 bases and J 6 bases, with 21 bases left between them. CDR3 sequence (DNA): TGTGCCAGCAGCCAGGCTCTGGGGGGCCGGGGGGATACGCAGTATTTT. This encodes CASSQALGGRGDTQYF.

CDR3 region: CSAPLAGVTGELFF. CDR3 nucleotide sequence: TGCAGTGCGCCTCTAGCGGGAGTAACCGGGGAGCTGTTTTTT. The genes are TRBV20-1 and TRBJ2-2; the match to TRBD2 covers 10 bases. V shed 6 bases, J shed 5 bases, and the junction held 6 bases outside the gene matches. Germline values: CDR1 DFQATT, CDR2 SNEGSKA (reference sequence). The CDR3 has 14 residues.

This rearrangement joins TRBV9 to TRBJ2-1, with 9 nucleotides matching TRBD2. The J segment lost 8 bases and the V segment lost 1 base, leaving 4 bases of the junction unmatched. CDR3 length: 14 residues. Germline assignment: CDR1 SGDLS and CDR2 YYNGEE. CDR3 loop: CASSVTSGSYEQFF. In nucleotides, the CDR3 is TGTGCCAGCAGCGTAACTAGCGGGTCCTATGAGCAGTTCTTC.

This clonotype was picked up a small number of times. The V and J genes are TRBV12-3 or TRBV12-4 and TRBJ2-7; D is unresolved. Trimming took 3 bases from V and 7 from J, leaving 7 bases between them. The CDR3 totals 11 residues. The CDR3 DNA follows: TGTGCCAGCAGTTTCGGGCAGGAGCAGTACTTC. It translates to CASSFGQEQYF.

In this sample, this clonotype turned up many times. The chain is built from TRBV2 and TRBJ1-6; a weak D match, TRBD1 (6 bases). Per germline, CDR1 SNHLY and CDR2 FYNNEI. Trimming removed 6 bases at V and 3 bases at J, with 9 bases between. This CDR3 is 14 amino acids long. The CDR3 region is CASRRDNYNSPLHF. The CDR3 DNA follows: TGTGCCAGCAGAAGGGACAACTATAATTCACCCCTCCACTTT. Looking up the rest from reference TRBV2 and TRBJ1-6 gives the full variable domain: EPEVTQTPSHQVTQMGQEVILRCVPISNHLYFYWYRQILGQKVEFLVSFYNNEISEKSEIFDDQFSVERPDGSNFTLKIRSTKLEDSAMYFCASRRDNYNSPLHFGNGTRLTVT.

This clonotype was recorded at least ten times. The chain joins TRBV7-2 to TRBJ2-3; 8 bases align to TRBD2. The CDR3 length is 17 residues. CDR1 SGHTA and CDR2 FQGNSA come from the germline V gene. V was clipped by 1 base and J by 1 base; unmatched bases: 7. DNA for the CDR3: TGTGCCAGCAGCTTAGTCGGGCGGGAGGAAGGCACAGATACGCAGTATTTT. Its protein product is CASSLVGREEGTDTQYF.

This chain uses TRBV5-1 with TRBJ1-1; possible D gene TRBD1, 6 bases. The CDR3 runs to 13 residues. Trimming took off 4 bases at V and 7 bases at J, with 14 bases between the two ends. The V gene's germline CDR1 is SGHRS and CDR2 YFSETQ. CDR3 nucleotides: TGCGCCAGCAGCCGTAACAGGGAGGGTGAAGCTTTCTTT. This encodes CASSRNREGEAFF.